The source of this T cell receptor (beta chain) is a study of T cell repertoires in cytomegalovirus infection. At the level of the study: Matching HLA type, along with CMV infection, was indicated by public TCR beta signatures. Study-wide points: In two of eight donors, the top clonotype was HLA-C-restricted CMV-specific.

This clonotype was observed a few times. Antigen unknown. The CDR3 is made up of 17 amino acids. The J segment lost 0 bases and the V segment lost 2 bases, leaving 1 base of the junction unmatched. Germline loops: CDR1 MNHEY, CDR2 SVGEGT. MiXCR, run by TCRdb on the reads, gives a single entry per CDR3 protein. The repertoire has around 490,000 distinct CDR3 sequences, around a quarter of them found once; the top ten carry less than 15%. The chain uses TRBV6-2 or TRBV6-3 and TRBJ2-1; TRBD2 aligns across 13 bases. This clonotype was obtained from a human donor in good health (CMV status not recorded). Some clones in this sample may be carry-over from other donors' samples. The sample comprised PBMCs. Written as DNA, the CDR3 is TGTGCCAGCAGTTACCGGACTAGCGGGAGCTCCTACAATGAGCAGTTCTTC. This gives the protein CASSYRTSGSSYNEQFF.